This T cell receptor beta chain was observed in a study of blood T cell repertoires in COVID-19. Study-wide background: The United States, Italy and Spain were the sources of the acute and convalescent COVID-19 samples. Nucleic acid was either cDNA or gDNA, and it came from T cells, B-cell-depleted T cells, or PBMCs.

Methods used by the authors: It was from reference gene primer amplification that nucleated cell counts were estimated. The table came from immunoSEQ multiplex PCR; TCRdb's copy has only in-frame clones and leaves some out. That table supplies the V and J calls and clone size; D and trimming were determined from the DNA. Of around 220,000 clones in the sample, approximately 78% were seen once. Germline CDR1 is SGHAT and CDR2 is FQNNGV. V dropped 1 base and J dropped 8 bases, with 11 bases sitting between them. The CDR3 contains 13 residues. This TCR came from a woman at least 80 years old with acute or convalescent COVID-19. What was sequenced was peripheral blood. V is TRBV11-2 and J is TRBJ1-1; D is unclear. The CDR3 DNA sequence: TGTGCCAGCAGCTTAGCGGCGGCAGCAGAAGCTTTCTTT. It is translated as CASSLAAAAEAFF.